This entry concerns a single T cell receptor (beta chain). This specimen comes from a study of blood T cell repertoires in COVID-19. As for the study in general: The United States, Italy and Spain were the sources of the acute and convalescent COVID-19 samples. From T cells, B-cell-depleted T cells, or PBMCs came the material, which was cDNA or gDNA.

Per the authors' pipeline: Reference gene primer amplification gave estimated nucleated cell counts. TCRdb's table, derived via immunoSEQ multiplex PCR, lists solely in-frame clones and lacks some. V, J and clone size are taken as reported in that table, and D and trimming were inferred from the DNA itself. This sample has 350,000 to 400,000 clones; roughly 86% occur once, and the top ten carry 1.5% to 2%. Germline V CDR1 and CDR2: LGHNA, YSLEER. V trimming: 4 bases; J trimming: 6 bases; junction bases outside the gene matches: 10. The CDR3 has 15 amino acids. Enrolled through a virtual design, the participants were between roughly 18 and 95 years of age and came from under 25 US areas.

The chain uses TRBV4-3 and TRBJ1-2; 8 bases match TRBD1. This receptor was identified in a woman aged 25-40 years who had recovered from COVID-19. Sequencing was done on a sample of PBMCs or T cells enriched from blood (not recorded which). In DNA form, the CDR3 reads TGCGCCAGCAGCCTGGGGCGACAGGGGATTAATGGCTACACCTTC. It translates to CASSLGRQGINGYTF.